Listed here are 27 T cell receptor beta chains from one sample, sequenced in a study of cytomegalovirus exposure and HLA in healthy donors. The PCR ran on 60 Vbeta and 13 Jbeta primers. Measured with immunoSEQ multiplex PCR; TCRdb has only the in-frame clones, and not every one. The table records 110,000 to 150,000 clones, around three quarters of them present only once. Input material: PBMCs. These receptors all stem from an older woman in good health and CMV-seropositive.

The V call is TRBV6-5, the J call TRBJ1-4; possible D gene TRBD1, 5 bases. Trimming took off 2 bases at V and 7 bases at J, with 11 bases between the two ends. The CDR3 totals 14 residues. Germline values: CDR1 MNHEY, CDR2 SVGAGI. The CDR3 is CASSYGGFGEKLFF. Here the CDR3 DNA reads TGTGCCAGCAGTTACGGGGGGTTTGGTGAAAAACTGTTTTTT.

V gene TRBV23-1 combines with J gene TRBJ1-2, with D unresolved. TRBV23-1 is given ORF status, its function remaining uncertain. Trimming left V 3 bases short and J 7 bases short, with 6 bases between. The CDR3 loop spans 11 amino acids. The DNA of the CDR3 is TGCGCCAGCAGTCATACGGGTGGCTACACCTTC. Residues: CASSHTGGYTF.

This clone was observed a few times. V is TRBV7-9 and J is TRBJ2-1; D remains ambiguous. Germline lookup yields CDR1 SEHNR and CDR2 FQNEAQ (reference sequence). The CDR3 is 12 residues long. Trimming cost V 5 bases and J 3 bases, with 5 bases left between them. The CDR3 sequence is CASSPLYNEQFF. CDR3 bases: TGTGCCAGCAGCCCCCTCTACAATGAGCAGTTCTTC.

The chain links TRBV11-2 to TRBJ2-5; D might be TRBD1 (5 bases). The germline V and J ends were trimmed by 1 base and 4 bases, with 13 bases remaining between them. This CDR3 is 15 amino acids long. Germline values: CDR1 SGHAT, CDR2 FQNNGV. DNA of the CDR3: TGTGCCAGCAGCTTAGTCCAGGGAATGGGAGAGACCCAGTACTTC. This translates into CASSLVQGMGETQYF.

This sequence joins TRBV19 and TRBJ2-1; 7 bases are a match to TRBD2. This CDR3 is 15 amino acids long. Trimming cost V 7 bases and J 6 bases; bases outside gene matches: 12. CDR1 is LNHDA, CDR2 SQIVND, per germline (reference sequence). The DNA of the CDR3 is TGTGCCAGTACTCTAGGGCGGGGACTACTCAATGAGCAGTTCTTC. As protein: CASTLGRGLLNEQFF.

This clone was seen a handful of times. The chain couples TRBV6-1 to TRBJ1-2; D might be TRBD1 (6 bases). V was pared by 8 bases and J by 3 bases, with 16 bases between. The CDR3 consists of 14 residues. From germline, CDR1 is MNHNS and CDR2 SASEGT. In DNA form, the CDR3 reads TGTGCCAGCTCGTCGGGGGGCGGTGACTATGGCTACACCTTC. Its protein is CASSSGGGDYGYTF.

This clone was recorded a few times. The chain carries TRBV7-9 and TRBJ1-1; no reliable D call. V dropped 2 bases and J dropped 4 bases, with 8 bases sitting between them. This CDR3 spans 13 amino acids. Germline values: CDR1 SEHNR, CDR2 FQNEAQ (reference sequence). For the CDR3, the DNA is TGTGCCAGCAGCTTAACAGAGGGCACTGAAGCTTTCTTT. Translation gives CASSLTEGTEAFF.

The chain uses TRBV2 and TRBJ2-7; 13 bases are shared with TRBD2. In germline, CDR1 is SNHLY, CDR2 FYNNEI. CDR3 size: 15 residues. The ends lost 6 bases at V and 6 bases at J; junction bases unmatched: 8. The CDR3 protein is CASRPRTSGSGEQYF. In DNA, the CDR3 is TGTGCCAGCAGGCCTAGGACTAGCGGGAGTGGCGAGCAGTACTTC.

There are a few counts of this clone. This chain links TRBV19 with TRBJ2-4; D may be TRBD1 (5 bases). Trimming removed 4 bases at V and 7 bases at J, with 11 bases between. The CDR3 has 13 amino acids. Germline CDR1 reads LNHDA; CDR2 reads SQIVND (reference sequence). The CDR3 DNA is TGTGCCAGTAGTACCTCGCACAGGAACATTCAGTACTTC. Its protein product is CASSTSHRNIQYF.

V gene TRBV5-8 combines with J gene TRBJ1-2; D is possibly TRBD1 (6 bases). This CDR3 region has 13 residues. The germline V and J ends were trimmed by 3 bases and 7 bases, with 13 bases remaining between them. Germline CDR1 and CDR2: SGHTS and YDEGEE. The DNA for the CDR3 is TGTGCCAGCAGCTCCCGTGGACAGATTGGCTACACCTTC. This codes for CASSSRGQIGYTF.

This chain connects TRBV6-5 to TRBJ2-3; 8 nucleotides match TRBD2. V trimming: 7 bases; J trimming: 6 bases; junction bases outside the gene matches: 3. This CDR3 is built from 12 residues. Per germline, CDR1 MNHEY and CDR2 SVGAGI. CDR3 nucleotides: TGTGCCAGCATGACTAGCGCCGATACGCAGTATTTT. This sequence encodes CASMTSADTQYF.

The CDR3 DNA reads TGTGCCAGCAGTTTCGGGGCGGGGAGCGCCAAAAACATTCAGTACTTC. It specifies CASSFGAGSAKNIQYF. The J gene is TRBJ2-4, the V gene TRBV28; TRBD2 might be the D (6 bases). Trimming took off 3 bases at V and 1 base at J, with 13 bases between the two ends. The germline V gene has CDR1 MDHEN and CDR2 SYDVKM. This CDR3 comprises 16 residues.

This clone was seen a single time. The chain has TRBV6-1 and TRBJ2-7; 11 bases are shared with TRBD2. Germline loops: CDR1 MNHNS, CDR2 SASEGT. The CDR3 covers 15 residues. Losses at the gene ends were 2 bases for V and 4 bases for J; bases not matched to a gene: 4. CDR3 nucleotide sequence: TGTGCCAGCAGTGAAAGTGTAGCGGGAGGGTACGAGCAGTACTTC. Translation gives CASSESVAGGYEQYF.

The chain uses TRBV19 and TRBJ1-1, with TRBD1 as a possible D gene (5 bases). This CDR3 has 14 residues. From germline, CDR1 is LNHDA and CDR2 SQIVND (reference sequence). V shed 7 bases and J shed 1 base, with 13 bases lying between them. The CDR3 coding sequence is TGTGCCAGTACCCAGACAGCTAAGAACACTGAAGCTTTCTTT. This gives the protein CASTQTAKNTEAFF.

The chain combines TRBV10-3 with TRBJ1-1; D is undetermined. Trimming cost V 2 bases and J 2 bases, with 12 bases left between them. This CDR3 has 15 amino acids. Germline loops: CDR1 ENHRY, CDR2 SYGVKD. CDR3 protein: CAISEAPRKNTEAFF. The CDR3 nucleotides are TGTGCCATCAGTGAGGCACCTAGGAAAAACACTGAAGCTTTCTTT.

V usage is TRBV9 and J usage is TRBJ2-3; 8 positions match TRBD2. Trimming at V came to 3 bases and at J to 4 bases, leaving 10 bases not matched to a gene. CDR1 is SGDLS, CDR2 YYNGEE, per germline. The CDR3 covers 16 residues. CDR3 nucleotide sequence: TGTGCCAGCAGCGAGGGTGGAAGGCGGGAGGCAGATACGCAGTATTTT. It encodes CASSEGGRREADTQYF.

CDR3 in DNA: TGTGCCAGCATTCTGGGGCAGTCAGGCACCGGGGAGCTGTTTTTT. This gives the protein CASILGQSGTGELFF. The rearrangement joins TRBV6-1 to TRBJ2-2; D may be TRBD1 (5 bases). CDR3 length equals 15 residues. Germline-derived CDR1 and CDR2 are MNHNS and SASEGT. V gave up 7 bases and J gave up 4 bases, with 16 bases separating them.

This chain connects TRBV7-9 to TRBJ2-3; 13 bases are shared with TRBD2. Germline V lookup: CDR1 SEHNR, CDR2 FQNEAQ (reference sequence). The V gene end was trimmed by 4 bases and the J gene end by 6 bases; junction bases not matched to a gene: 7. There are 16 residues in the CDR3. This chain's CDR3 is CASSSGLAGDWDTQYF. For the CDR3, the DNA is TGTGCCAGCAGCTCCGGACTAGCGGGAGATTGGGATACGCAGTATTTT.

V and J are TRBV28 and TRBJ2-1, with TRBD2 matching 13 bases. V lost 6 bases, J lost 9 bases, and 11 bases stayed unmatched. Germline lookup yields CDR1 MDHEN and CDR2 SYDVKM. This CDR3 comprises 16 residues. CDR3 in DNA: TGTGCCAGCAGCCCCAGCGGACTAGCGGGAGAGGCTGAGCAGTTCTTC. Translation: CASSPSGLAGEAEQFF.

The chain joins TRBV7-9 to TRBJ2-7, with a weak D call TRBD2 (7 bases). Germline assignment: CDR1 SEHNR and CDR2 FQNEAQ (reference sequence). Trimming pared 4 bases from V and 2 bases from J, leaving 12 bases between. The CDR3 covers 14 residues. CDR3 protein: CASSYGGQAYEQYF. Here the CDR3 DNA reads TGTGCCAGCAGCTACGGGGGGCAGGCCTACGAGCAGTACTTC.

This clone was found many times. V usage is TRBV6-4 and J usage is TRBJ1-3, with D hard to call. CDR3 length equals 14 residues. V was pared by 8 bases and J by 2 bases, with 13 bases between. Germline V gene sequence: CDR1 MRHNA, CDR2 SNTAGT. CDR3 sequence: CASLVEGAGNTIYF. The CDR3 DNA sequence: TGTGCCAGCCTCGTGGAGGGAGCTGGAAACACCATATATTTT.

CDR3 in DNA: TGTGCCTGGAGGGGGGACTGGAAATCCTACAATGAGCAGTTCTTC. Translation: CAWRGDWKSYNEQFF. The chain has TRBV30 and TRBJ2-1, with a weak D call TRBD2 (6 bases). The CDR3 loop spans 15 amino acids. Trimming left V 3 bases short and J 1 base short, with 13 bases between. Germline V gene data show CDR1 as GTSNPN and CDR2 as SVGIG (reference sequence). Combining the CDR3 with reference TRBV30 and TRBJ2-1 gives the whole variable domain SQTIHQWPATLVQPVGSPLSLECTVEGTSNPNLYWYRQAAGRGLQLLFYSVGIGQISSEVPQNLSASRPQDRQFILSSKKLLLSDSGFYLCAWRGDWKSYNEQFFGPGTRLTVL.

As to this clone: Different DNA sequences within this sample yield the same CDR3. For the CDR3, the DNA is TGCGCCAGCAGCTTGGACGGGAGTAGCACAGATACGCAGTATTTT. Residues: CASSLDGSSTDTQYF. The chain carries TRBV5-1 and TRBJ2-3; possibly TRBD2 for D (6 bases). CDR1 and CDR2 (germline): SGHRS, YFSETQ. V was trimmed by 0 bases and J by 0 bases, leaving 8 bases between them. This CDR3 region has 15 residues.

The rearrangement joins TRBV5-4 to TRBJ2-7, with 7 bases matching TRBD2. The DNA end lines up better with TRBJ2-1; the J call may be wrong. The CDR3 totals 14 residues. From germline, CDR1 is SGHNT and CDR2 YYREEE (reference sequence). This chain's CDR3 is CASTWGGVDNEQFF. For the CDR3, the DNA is TGTGCCAGCACTTGGGGGGGAGTCGACAATGAGCAGTTCTTC.

This chain connects TRBV6-5 to TRBJ1-1; perhaps TRBD1 as D (5 bases). This CDR3 spans 14 amino acids. Germline V gene lookup returns CDR1 MNHEY and CDR2 SVGAGI. Trimming cost V 4 bases and J 5 bases, with 14 bases left between them. The CDR3 coding sequence is TGTGCCAGCAGTTCGTCTACTCAGGGTACTGAAGCTTTCTTT. As protein: CASSSSTQGTEAFF.

This clone was picked up a small number of times. The chain combines TRBV27 with TRBJ1-1; D unclear. The CDR3 has 14 amino acids. From germline, CDR1 is MNHEY and CDR2 SMNVEV (reference sequence). Trimming pared 5 bases from V and 7 bases from J, leaving 17 bases between. The CDR3 coding sequence is TGTGCCAGCAGTCGGGGAGGCAGGACCGGTGAAGCTTTCTTT. Residues: CASSRGGRTGEAFF.

V usage is TRBV7-7 and J usage is TRBJ2-1, with D perhaps TRBD2 (7 bases). This CDR3 is built from 15 residues. V was pared by 5 bases and J by 4 bases, with 15 bases between. Germline CDR1 SSHAT, CDR2 FNYEAQ (reference sequence). Written as DNA, the CDR3 is TGTGCCAGCAGCGCTGGGGGGGGCACTTACAATGAGCAGTTCTTC. It encodes CASSAGGGTYNEQFF. Combining the CDR3 with reference TRBV7-7 and TRBJ2-1 gives the whole variable domain GAGVSQSPRYKVTKRGQDVTLRCDPISSHATLYWYQQALGQGPEFLTYFNYEAQPDKSGLPSDRFSAERPEGSISTLTIQRTEQRDSAMYRCASSAGGGTYNEQFFGPGTRLTVL.